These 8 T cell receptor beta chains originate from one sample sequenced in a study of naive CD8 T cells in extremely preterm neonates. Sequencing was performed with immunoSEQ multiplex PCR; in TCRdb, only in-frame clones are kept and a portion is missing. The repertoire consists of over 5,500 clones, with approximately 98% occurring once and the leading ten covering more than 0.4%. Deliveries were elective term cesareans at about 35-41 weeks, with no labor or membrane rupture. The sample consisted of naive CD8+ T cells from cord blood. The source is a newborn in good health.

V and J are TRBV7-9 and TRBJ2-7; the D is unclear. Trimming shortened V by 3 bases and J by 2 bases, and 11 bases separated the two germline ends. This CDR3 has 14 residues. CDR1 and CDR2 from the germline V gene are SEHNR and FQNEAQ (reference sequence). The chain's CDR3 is CASSFLGSAYEQYF. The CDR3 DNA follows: TGTGCCAGCAGCTTCCTAGGAAGCGCCTACGAGCAGTACTTC. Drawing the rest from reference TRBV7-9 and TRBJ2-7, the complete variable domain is DTGVSQNPRHKITKRGQNVTFRCDPISEHNRLYWYRQTLGQGPEFLTYFQNEAQLEKSRLLSDRFSAERPKGSFSTLEIQRTEQGDSAMYLCASSFLGSAYEQYFGPGTRLTVT.

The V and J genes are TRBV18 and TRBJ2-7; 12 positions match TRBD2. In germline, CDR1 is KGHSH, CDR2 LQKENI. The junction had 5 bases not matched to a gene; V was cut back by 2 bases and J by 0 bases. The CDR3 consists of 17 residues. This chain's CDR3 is CASSPIPTSGSSYEQYF. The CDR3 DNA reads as TGTGCCAGCTCACCAATCCCGACTAGCGGGAGCTCCTACGAGCAGTACTTC.

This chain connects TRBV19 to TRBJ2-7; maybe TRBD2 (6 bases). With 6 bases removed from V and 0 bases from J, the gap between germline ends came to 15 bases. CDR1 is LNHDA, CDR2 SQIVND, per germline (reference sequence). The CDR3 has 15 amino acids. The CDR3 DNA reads TGTGCCAGTAGGCCCTGGGACGGGAGCTCCTACGAGCAGTACTTC. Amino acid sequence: CASRPWDGSSYEQYF.

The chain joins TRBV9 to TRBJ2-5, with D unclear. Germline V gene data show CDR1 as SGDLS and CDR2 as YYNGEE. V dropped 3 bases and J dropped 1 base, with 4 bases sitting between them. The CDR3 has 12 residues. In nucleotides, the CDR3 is TGTGCCAGCAGCGGACTCCAAGAGACCCAGTACTTC. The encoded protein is CASSGLQETQYF.

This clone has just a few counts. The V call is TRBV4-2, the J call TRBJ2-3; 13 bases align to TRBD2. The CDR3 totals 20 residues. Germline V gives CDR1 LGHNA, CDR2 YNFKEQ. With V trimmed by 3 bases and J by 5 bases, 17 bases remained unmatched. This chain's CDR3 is CASSQGALAGGLFVGDTQYF. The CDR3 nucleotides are TGTGCCAGCAGCCAGGGCGCACTAGCGGGGGGGCTTTTTGTGGGAGATACGCAGTATTTT.

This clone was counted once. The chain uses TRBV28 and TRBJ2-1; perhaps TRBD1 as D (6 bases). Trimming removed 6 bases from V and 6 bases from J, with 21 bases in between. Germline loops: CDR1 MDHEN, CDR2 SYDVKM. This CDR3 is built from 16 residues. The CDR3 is CASSFPTDRLRNEQFF. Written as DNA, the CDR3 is TGTGCCAGCAGCTTCCCCACCGACAGGCTCCGCAATGAGCAGTTCTTC.

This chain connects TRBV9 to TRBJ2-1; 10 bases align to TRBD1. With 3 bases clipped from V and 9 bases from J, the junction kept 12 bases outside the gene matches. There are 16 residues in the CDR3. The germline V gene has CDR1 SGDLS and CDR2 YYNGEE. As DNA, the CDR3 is TGTGCCAGCAGCGACTCGAGGGACAGGGGAAGGAGTGAGCAGTTCTTC. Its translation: CASSDSRDRGRSEQFF. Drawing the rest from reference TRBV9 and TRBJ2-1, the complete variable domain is DSGVTQTPKHLITATGQRVTLRCSPRSGDLSVYWYQQSLDQGLQFLIQYYNGEERAKGNILERFSAQQFPDLHSELNLSSLELGDSALYFCASSDSRDRGRSEQFFGPGTRLTVL.

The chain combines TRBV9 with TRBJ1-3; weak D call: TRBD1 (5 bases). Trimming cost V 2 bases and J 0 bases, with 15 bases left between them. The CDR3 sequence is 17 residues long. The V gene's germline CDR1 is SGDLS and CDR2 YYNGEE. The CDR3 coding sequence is TGTGCCAGCAGCGTCAAGCAGGGAAGAGACTCTGGAAACACCATATATTTT. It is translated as CASSVKQGRDSGNTIYF. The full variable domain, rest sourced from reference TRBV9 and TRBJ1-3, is DSGVTQTPKHLITATGQRVTLRCSPRSGDLSVYWYQQSLDQGLQFLIQYYNGEERAKGNILERFSAQQFPDLHSELNLSSLELGDSALYFCASSVKQGRDSGNTIYFGEGSWLTVV.